This TCR beta chain is from a study of radiotherapy plus CTLA-4 blockade in lung cancer. Study as a whole: Objective responses were recorded in 15% to 20% of patients, with disease control recorded in about 33%.

As for this clone: The antigen remains unidentified.

Generated by immunoSEQ multiplex PCR, the TCRdb table keeps only in-frame clones and is missing some. The sample yields approximately 85,000 clones, over 80% seen once. V gave up 1 base and J gave up 4 bases, with 7 bases separating them. The CDR3 is 14 residues long. Germline CDR1 SEHNR, CDR2 FQNEAQ (reference sequence). Focal radiation plus CTLA-4 blockade with ipilimumab was administered to patients who had chemo-refractory metastatic non-small-cell lung cancer. Study outcomes and limitations: Early blood T cell clone dynamics reportedly forecast response best, with interferon-beta. TCR clones from tumors expanded in blood after radiotherapy plus ipilimumab.

The V call is TRBV7-9, the J call TRBJ1-4; TRBD1 is a possible D gene (5 bases). The input for sequencing was peripheral blood, taken from a patient treated with radiotherapy plus ipilimumab. The origin of this receptor is a human donor with non-small cell lung cancer that progressed on radiotherapy plus ipilimumab. The CDR3 loop reads CASSLGQFNEKLFF. CDR3 bases: TGTGCCAGCAGCTTAGGACAGTTTAATGAAAAACTGTTTTTT.